This T cell receptor (beta chain) was obtained from a study of shared clonotypes between healthy human individuals. With regard to this clone: What it binds is not known.

The assay was immunoSEQ multiplex PCR, and TCRdb's table has in-frame clones only and misses some. The profile shows hundreds of thousands of clones, more than 85% of them singletons. Findings and limits, study-wide: Generation probability values for non-shared clonotypes were lower than those for clonotypes shared by all four donors. How much donors shared clonotypes was expected to be affected by sequencing depth.

CD8 cells classed as naive were CD45RO-negative and positively selected for CCR7, excluding terminally differentiated effector memory CD45RA+ cells. This CDR3 contains 15 residues. The germline CDR1 and CDR2 sequences are SQVTM and ANQGSEA. J gave up 3 bases and V 6 bases, and 8 bases lay outside the gene matches. The chain employs TRBV29-1 and TRBJ2-2; 9 bases align to TRBD1. The receptor was isolated from a young man in good health. Material: naive CD8+ T cells sorted from blood. The CDR3 spells CSVVLQGAYTGELFF. The CDR3 DNA sequence: TGCAGCGTGGTACTACAGGGGGCATACACCGGGGAGCTGTTTTTT.